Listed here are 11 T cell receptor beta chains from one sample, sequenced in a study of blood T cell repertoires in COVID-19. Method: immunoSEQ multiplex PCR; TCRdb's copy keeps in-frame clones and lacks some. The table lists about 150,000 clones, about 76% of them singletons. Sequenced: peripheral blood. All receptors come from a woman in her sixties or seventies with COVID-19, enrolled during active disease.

The CDR3 protein is CASSLRTSGGSTDTQYF. The DNA for the CDR3 is TGTGCCAGCAGCCTCCGGACTAGCGGGGGCTCCACAGATACGCAGTATTTT. The rearrangement uses TRBV9 and TRBJ2-3; 13 bases agree with TRBD2. Germline V gives CDR1 SGDLS, CDR2 YYNGEE. V shed 4 bases and J 2 bases; nucleotides not matched to a gene: 7. The CDR3 is made up of 17 amino acids.

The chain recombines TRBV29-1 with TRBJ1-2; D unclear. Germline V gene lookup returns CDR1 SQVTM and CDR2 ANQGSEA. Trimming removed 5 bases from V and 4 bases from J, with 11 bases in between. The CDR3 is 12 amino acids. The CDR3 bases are TGCAGCGTTAAGGGTGAGGGCTATGGCTACACCTTC. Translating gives CSVKGEGYGYTF.

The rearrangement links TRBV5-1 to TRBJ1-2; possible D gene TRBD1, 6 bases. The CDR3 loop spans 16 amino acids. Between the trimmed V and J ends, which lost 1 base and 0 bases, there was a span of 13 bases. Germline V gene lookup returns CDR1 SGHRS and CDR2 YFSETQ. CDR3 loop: CASSLPKQGTNYGYTF. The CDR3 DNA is TGCGCCAGCAGCTTGCCAAAACAGGGTACTAACTATGGCTACACCTTC.

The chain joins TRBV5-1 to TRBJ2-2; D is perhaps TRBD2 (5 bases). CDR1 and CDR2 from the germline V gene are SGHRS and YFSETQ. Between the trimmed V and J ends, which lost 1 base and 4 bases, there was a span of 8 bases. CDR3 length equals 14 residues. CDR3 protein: CASSLTLATGELFF. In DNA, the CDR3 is TGCGCCAGCAGCTTGACTCTAGCCACCGGGGAGCTGTTTTTT. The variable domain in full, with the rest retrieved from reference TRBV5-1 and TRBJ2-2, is KAGVTQTPRYLIKTRGQQVTLSCSPISGHRSVSWYQQTPGQGLQFLFEYFSETQRNKGNFPGRFSGRQFSNSRSEMNVSTLELGDSALYLCASSLTLATGELFFGEGSRLTVL.

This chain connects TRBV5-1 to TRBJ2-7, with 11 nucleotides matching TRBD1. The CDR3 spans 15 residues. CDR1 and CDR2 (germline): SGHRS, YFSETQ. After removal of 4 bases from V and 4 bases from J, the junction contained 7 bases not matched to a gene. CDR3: CASSTRTGGAYEQYF. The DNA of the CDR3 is TGCGCCAGCAGCACGAGGACAGGGGGCGCGTACGAGCAGTACTTC.

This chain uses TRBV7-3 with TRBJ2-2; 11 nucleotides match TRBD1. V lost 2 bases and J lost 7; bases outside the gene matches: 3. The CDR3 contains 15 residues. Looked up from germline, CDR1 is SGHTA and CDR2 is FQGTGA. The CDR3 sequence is CASSLSGQGGGELFF. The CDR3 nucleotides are TGTGCCAGCAGCTTATCGGGACAGGGGGGCGGGGAGCTGTTTTTT.

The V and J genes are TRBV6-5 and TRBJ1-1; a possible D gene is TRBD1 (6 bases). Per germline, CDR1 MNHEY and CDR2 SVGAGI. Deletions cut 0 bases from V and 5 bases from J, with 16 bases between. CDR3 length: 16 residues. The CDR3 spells CASSYSISGAKTEAFF. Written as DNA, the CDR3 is TGTGCCAGCAGTTACTCGATTTCAGGGGCAAAAACTGAAGCTTTCTTT.

This CDR3 reads CASSLPTGSDEQYF. The CDR3 nucleotides read TGCGCCAGCAGCTTGCCGACAGGTTCGGACGAGCAGTACTTC. J is TRBJ2-7 and V is TRBV5-1, with D tentatively TRBD1 (6 bases). Germline CDR1 is SGHRS and CDR2 is YFSETQ. V lost 1 base to trimming and J lost 5 bases, with 13 bases between them. The CDR3 loop spans 14 amino acids.

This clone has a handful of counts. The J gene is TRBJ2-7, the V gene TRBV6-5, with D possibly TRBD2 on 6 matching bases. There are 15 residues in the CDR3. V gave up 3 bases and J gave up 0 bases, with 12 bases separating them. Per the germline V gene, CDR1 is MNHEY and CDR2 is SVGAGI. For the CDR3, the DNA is TGTGCCAGCAGTTATTCGGACGGGGGCTCCTACGAGCAGTACTTC. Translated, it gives CASSYSDGGSYEQYF.

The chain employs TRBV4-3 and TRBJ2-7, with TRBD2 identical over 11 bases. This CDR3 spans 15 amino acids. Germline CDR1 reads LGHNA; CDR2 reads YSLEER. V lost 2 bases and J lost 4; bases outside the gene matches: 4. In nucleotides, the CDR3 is TGCGCCAGCAGCCAAACTAGCGGGGGCCTTTACGAGCAGTACTTC. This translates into CASSQTSGGLYEQYF.

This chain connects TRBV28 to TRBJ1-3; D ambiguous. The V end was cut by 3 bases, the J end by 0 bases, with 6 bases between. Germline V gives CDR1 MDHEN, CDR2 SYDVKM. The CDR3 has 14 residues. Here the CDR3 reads CASSFDNSGNTIYF. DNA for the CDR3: TGTGCCAGCAGTTTTGACAACTCTGGAAACACCATATATTTT. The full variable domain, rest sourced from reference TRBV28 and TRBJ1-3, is DVKVTQSSRYLVKRTGEKVFLECVQDMDHENMFWYRQDPGLGLRLIYFSYDVKMKEKGDIPEGYSVSREKKERFSLILESASTNQTSMYLCASSFDNSGNTIYFGEGSWLTVV.